This TCR beta chain is from a study of preoperative IRX-2 immunotherapy in early breast cancer. CDR1 is MNHGY and CDR2 is SAAAGT in the germline V gene. Trimming took off 4 bases at V and 4 bases at J, with 8 bases between the two ends. The CDR3 is 13 residues long. Sample treatment: preoperative locoregional IRX-2 cytokine immunotherapy. Samples came from a phase Ib trial of preoperative locoregional IRX-2 cytokine immunotherapy. Here immunoSEQ multiplex PCR was the method, and the copy in TCRdb shows in-frame clones only, minus some. There are about 98,000 clones in the sample; 86% occur only once, and about 2% lies in the top ten.

The rearrangement uses TRBV6-8 and TRBJ1-3; D gene unclear. The sample here was tumor tissue, taken after IRX-2 immunotherapy. This receptor was obtained from a human donor with breast cancer. CDR3 sequence: CASSLAGGNTIYF. The CDR3 bases are TGTGCCAGCAGTTTGGCCGGAGGAAACACCATATATTTT.